These 20 T cell receptor beta chains were all obtained from the same sample, sequenced in a study of shared clonotypes between healthy human individuals. Libraries were prepared by immunoSEQ multiplex PCR; TCRdb keeps only in-frame clonotypes and omits some of them. The sample contains around 530,000 clones, around 76% of which appear only once. The sequenced material came from PBMCs. These receptors were obtained from a woman in her forties in good health. Some clones in this sample may be carry-over from other donors' samples.

This chain links TRBV28 with TRBJ2-5, with D unresolved. Germline V gene lookup returns CDR1 MDHEN and CDR2 SYDVKM. Trimming cost V 6 bases and J 1 base, with 9 bases left between them. This CDR3 region has 13 residues. The CDR3 DNA reads as TGTGCCAGCAGCCCGGGCGGCCAAGAGACCCAGTACTTC. Its translation: CASSPGGQETQYF.

The chain combines TRBV2 with TRBJ2-7; no definite D call. From germline, CDR1 is SNHLY and CDR2 FYNNEI. Trimming shortened V by 8 bases and J by 0 bases, and 17 bases separated the two germline ends. CDR3 length: 15 amino acids. The DNA for the CDR3 is TGTGCCAGCGGAGCCTTGGCGGCAAGCTCCTACGAGCAGTACTTC. This gives the protein CASGALAASSYEQYF.

As regards this clone: A much larger clone is a single base away; this may be a read error. The chain carries TRBV29-1 and TRBJ2-7, with a possible D match to TRBD2 (6 bases). The CDR3 covers 13 residues. The ends were cut back, 4 bases at V and 3 bases at J, with 13 bases in the middle. Germline assignment: CDR1 SQVTM and CDR2 ANQGSEA. The CDR3 coding sequence is TGCAGCGTTGCGGGACCAGCGGGCTACGAGCAGTACTTC. Its translation: CSVAGPAGYEQYF.

The chain is built from TRBV27 and TRBJ2-1, with TRBD2 matching over 14 bases. V lost 8 bases to trimming and J lost 6 bases; unmatched junction nucleotides: 6. The CDR3 consists of 15 residues. Germline V gene sequence: CDR1 MNHEY, CDR2 SMNVEV (reference sequence). The DNA for the CDR3 is TGTGCCAGCGGGGTTGGGACTAGCGGGAGCAATGAGCAGTTCTTC. Its protein product is CASGVGTSGSNEQFF.

In the case of this clone: A far larger clone is just one base off, so this is likely a read error. The chain joins TRBV19 to TRBJ2-7; maybe TRBD2 (5 bases). The V gene's germline CDR1 is LNHDA and CDR2 SQIVND (reference sequence). The CDR3 sequence is 13 residues long. CDR3 DNA: TGTGCCAGTTCCCCCGGGGTACCCTACGGGCAGTACTTC. Amino acids: CASSPGVPYGQYF. Using reference TRBV19 and TRBJ2-7 for the parts outside the CDR3, the full variable domain is DGGITQSPKYLFRKEGQNVTLSCEQNLNHDAMYWYRQDPGQGLRLIYYSQIVNDFQKGDIAEGYSVSREKKESFPLTVTSAQKNPTAFYLCASSPGVPYGQYFGPGTRLTVT.

This sequence joins TRBV2 and TRBJ2-1; 9 bases are shared with TRBD1. This CDR3 has 14 amino acids. Germline V gene sequence: CDR1 SNHLY, CDR2 FYNNEI. The J segment lost 5 bases and the V segment lost 6 bases, leaving 5 bases of the junction unmatched. The CDR3 here is CASRGTGFNNEQFF. The CDR3 DNA is TGTGCCAGCAGGGGGACAGGGTTCAACAATGAGCAGTTCTTC.

The chain recombines TRBV19 with TRBJ2-1; D gene uncertain. Germline loops: CDR1 LNHDA, CDR2 SQIVND (reference sequence). Trimming took off 4 bases at V and 0 bases at J, with 4 bases between the two ends. This CDR3 has 13 amino acids. The CDR3: CASSTSSYNEQFF. CDR3 DNA sequence: TGTGCCAGTAGTACTAGCTCCTACAATGAGCAGTTCTTC.

J is TRBJ2-1 and V is TRBV28; possibly TRBD2 for D (6 bases). CDR1 is MDHEN and CDR2 is SYDVKM in the germline V gene. V lost 5 bases and J lost 9, with 20 bases in between. The CDR3 totals 15 residues. CDR3 sequence: CASSTPRGAGGEQFF. In DNA, the CDR3 is TGTGCCAGCAGTACCCCGCGGGGCGCTGGGGGTGAGCAGTTCTTC. Together with reference TRBV28 and TRBJ2-1, the CDR3 gives the full variable domain: DVKVTQSSRYLVKRTGEKVFLECVQDMDHENMFWYRQDPGLGLRLIYFSYDVKMKEKGDIPEGYSVSREKKERFSLILESASTNQTSMYLCASSTPRGAGGEQFFGPGTRLTVL.

On this clone: The germline gene is not matched at one end of the junction; a read error may be the cause. This chain uses TRBV5-1 with TRBJ2-1; no definite D call. From germline, CDR1 is SGHRS and CDR2 YFSETQ. The CDR3 extends over 14 amino acids. CDR3 sequence (DNA): TGCGCCAGCCGCTTCCGGATAGAGTACAATGAGCAGTTCTTC. Translating it yields CASRFRIEYNEQFF.

V gene TRBV19 combines with J gene TRBJ1-1, with 9 bases identical to TRBD1. The V gene end was trimmed by 6 bases and the J gene end by 11 bases; junction bases not matched to a gene: 13. Germline CDR1 reads LNHDA; CDR2 reads SQIVND (reference sequence). This CDR3 spans 14 amino acids. This CDR3 is CASSGTGTLEVAFF. CDR3 DNA sequence: TGTGCCAGTAGCGGGACAGGGACCCTTGAGGTGGCTTTCTTT.

The chain is built from TRBV28 and TRBJ1-2; possible D gene TRBD1, 5 bases. Germline V lookup: CDR1 MDHEN, CDR2 SYDVKM. This CDR3 has 16 residues. Trimming cost V 1 base and J 4 bases, with 16 bases left between them. The CDR3 DNA sequence: TGTGCCAGCAGTTTATTCGGATGGGGCCCTTTCTATGGCTACACCTTC. Protein: CASSLFGWGPFYGYTF.

This sequence joins TRBV11-1 and TRBJ1-2, with D perhaps matching TRBD1 (6 bases). The V and J ends lost 5 bases and 4 bases respectively, with 14 bases between them. From germline, CDR1 is SGHAT and CDR2 FQDESV (reference sequence). The CDR3 runs to 14 residues. For the CDR3, the DNA is TGTGCCAGCAGCAAACTGGACAGTAGCTATGGCTACACCTTC. Its translation is CASSKLDSSYGYTF. The whole variable domain, remainder taken from reference TRBV11-1 and TRBJ1-2, is EAEVAQSPRYKITEKSQAVAFWCDPISGHATLYWYRQILGQGPELLVQFQDESVVDDSQLPKDRFSAERLKGVDSTLKIQPAELGDSAMYLCASSKLDSSYGYTFGSGTRLTVV.

The chain joins TRBV2 to TRBJ2-7; TRBD1 aligns across 10 bases. Germline values: CDR1 SNHLY, CDR2 FYNNEI. V shed 5 bases and J 7 bases; nucleotides not matched to a gene: 11. The CDR3 is 15 amino acids. The CDR3 reads CASSSPGQGPLEQYF. DNA for the CDR3: TGTGCCAGCAGTTCCCCGGGACAGGGGCCACTGGAGCAGTACTTC.

V is TRBV28 and J is TRBJ2-7, with D tentatively TRBD2 (6 bases). CDR1 and CDR2 (germline): MDHEN, SYDVKM. V shed 5 bases and J shed 3 bases, with 20 bases lying between them. CDR3 size: 16 residues. The CDR3 DNA reads TGTGCCAGCAGTCCCTTGTGGAGGGGTCTTGGCTACGAGCAGTACTTC. This sequence encodes CASSPLWRGLGYEQYF.

This chain connects TRBV7-8 to TRBJ2-1, with 14 bases identical to TRBD2. The CDR3 spans 17 residues. The junction had 4 bases not matched to a gene; V was cut back by 6 bases and J by 0 bases. Germline values: CDR1 SGHVS, CDR2 FQNEAQ. This CDR3 is CASSGTSGGSSYNEQFF. Here the CDR3 DNA reads TGTGCCAGCAGTGGGACTAGCGGGGGAAGCTCCTACAATGAGCAGTTCTTC.

Comment on this clone: Other nucleotide sequences in the sample specify the same CDR3. The chain couples TRBV2 to TRBJ1-5, with a weak D call TRBD1 (5 bases). The CDR3 extends over 13 amino acids. Trimming took 7 bases from V and 0 from J, leaving 7 bases between them. CDR1 and CDR2 (germline): SNHLY, FYNNEI. CDR3 DNA: TGTGCCAGCAAGGGGTATAGCAATCAGCCCCAGCATTTT. It translates to CASKGYSNQPQHF. Drawing the rest from reference TRBV2 and TRBJ1-5, the complete variable domain is EPEVTQTPSHQVTQMGQEVILRCVPISNHLYFYWYRQILGQKVEFLVSFYNNEISEKSEIFDDQFSVERPDGSNFTLKIRSTKLEDSAMYFCASKGYSNQPQHFGDGTRLSIL.

This clone was counted a single time. This rearrangement joins TRBV30 to TRBJ1-6; D remains ambiguous. The CDR3 runs to 16 residues. Trimming took off 2 bases at V and 4 bases at J, with 15 bases between the two ends. Per the germline V gene, CDR1 is GTSNPN and CDR2 is SVGIG (reference sequence). CDR3 sequence: CAWSPLGSFYNSPLHF. CDR3 bases: TGTGCCTGGAGTCCTCTAGGCAGCTTTTATAATTCACCCCTCCACTTT.

The chain joins TRBV18 to TRBJ2-3; D not resolved. Germline V gene lookup returns CDR1 KGHSH and CDR2 LQKENI. V was pared by 1 base and J by 6 bases, with 5 bases between. This CDR3 region has 12 residues. CDR3 region: CASSPLKDTQYF. CDR3 nucleotide sequence: TGTGCCAGCTCACCACTAAAGGATACGCAGTATTTT.

Details on this clone: The sample contains more than one DNA sequence encoding this CDR3. The chain employs TRBV6-4 and TRBJ2-3; 7 bases agree with TRBD2. Unmatched junction bases numbered 5, after V lost 6 bases and J lost 2 bases. Germline assignment: CDR1 MRHNA and CDR2 SNTAGT. The CDR3 runs to 14 residues. CDR3 nucleotides: TGTGCCAGCAGCGAGGGGAGGGACACAGATACGCAGTATTTT. This translates into CASSEGRDTDTQYF.

Concerning this clone: A far larger clone is one base from this, pointing to a likely read error. The chain carries TRBV30 and TRBJ1-5; D remains unclear. The V gene lost 2 bases and the J gene lost 7 bases, with 12 bases spanning the gap. The CDR3 contains 13 residues. Germline CDR1 GTSNPN, CDR2 SVGIG (reference sequence). Written as DNA, the CDR3 is TGTGCCTGGAGTAGGAGGAACGGGCAGCCCCAGCATTTT. Encoded protein: CAWSRRNGQPQHF.